A selection of T cell receptor beta chains follows, all from one sample in a study of a mutant IDH1 vaccine in newly diagnosed glioma. No antigen has been identified for these receptors. Produced via immunoSEQ multiplex PCR; TCRdb's table is partial and in-frame only. This sample has about 52,000 clones, with over 75% found just once. The sample in question was PBMCs, obtained from a glioma patient whose treatment included an IDH1 peptide vaccine. The receptors shown here come from a middle-aged woman with glioma. Some clones in this sample may be carry-over from other donors' samples. The CDR3 runs from the conserved cysteine through the conserved F or W. D genes are given only for firm matches. The size field is filled for only some rows; it gives once, few, many or a size class.

cdr3_nt: TGTGCCAGCAGCCCAGGGGTTTCCTACGAGCAGTACTTC
cdr3_aa: CASSPGVSYEQYF
clone_size: .
d_call: .
v_call: TRBV7-9
j_call: TRBJ2-7

cdr3_nt: TGTGCCAGAAGCCTATCGGACAGGGAACAAAAAAGGGGCAATCAGCCCCAGCATTTT
cdr3_aa: CARSLSDREQKRGNQPQHF
clone_size: few
d_call: .
v_call: TRBV7-5
j_call: TRBJ1-5

cdr3_nt: TGTGCCAGCAGCTTAGAACTTCCAACAGGGGGCAAATACGAGCAGTACTTC
cdr3_aa: CASSLELPTGGKYEQYF
clone_size: .
d_call: TRBD1
v_call: TRBV11-2
j_call: TRBJ2-7

cdr3_nt: TGTGCCAGCAGCCGTGACAGGGCGAGTACCTACGAGCAGTACTTC
cdr3_aa: CASSRDRASTYEQYF
clone_size: .
d_call: TRBD1
v_call: TRBV14
j_call: TRBJ2-7

cdr3_nt: TGCAGCGTCTCGACAGGTCTTACTCAGCCCCAGCATTTT
cdr3_aa: CSVSTGLTQPQHF
clone_size: few
d_call: .
v_call: TRBV29-1
j_call: TRBJ1-5

cdr3_nt: TGCAGCGCCCGGGAGAACCTAGCCAAAAACATTCAGTACTTC
cdr3_aa: CSARENLAKNIQYF
clone_size: few
d_call: .
v_call: TRBV29-1
j_call: TRBJ2-4

cdr3_nt: TGCGCCAGCAGCACAGGGAGATTGCAGTATTTT
cdr3_aa: CASSTGRLQYF
clone_size: .
d_call: .
v_call: TRBV10-2
j_call: TRBJ2-3

cdr3_nt: TGCGCCAGCAGCCAGGATCCCCCATCGGGGGGGCCAAGGGGGGAGACCCAGTACTTC
cdr3_aa: CASSQDPPSGGPRGETQYF
clone_size: .
d_call: TRBD2
v_call: TRBV4-3
j_call: TRBJ2-5

cdr3_nt: TGTGCCAGTAGTAGACCGAGGACAGGGGATCAGCCCCAGCATTTT
cdr3_aa: CASSRPRTGDQPQHF
clone_size: .
d_call: TRBD1
v_call: TRBV19
j_call: TRBJ1-5

cdr3_nt: TGCGCCAGCAGCCAAGGGGGGCAGGGGTATAGCAATCAGCCCCAGCATTTT
cdr3_aa: CASSQGGQGYSNQPQHF
clone_size: .
d_call: .
v_call: TRBV4-1
j_call: TRBJ1-5

cdr3_nt: TGTGCCAGCAGTTACTCGACAGGGGAGAAAACCGGGGAGCTGTTTTTT
cdr3_aa: CASSYSTGEKTGELFF
clone_size: .
d_call: TRBD1
v_call: TRBV6-5
j_call: TRBJ2-2

cdr3_nt: TGCGCCAGCAGGCCCGGTTCAGTCACCGGGGAGCTGTTTTTT
cdr3_aa: CASRPGSVTGELFF
clone_size: .
d_call: .
v_call: TRBV10-1
j_call: TRBJ2-2

cdr3_nt: TGTGCCAGCAGCTTTCACCAGCGGTTTTCACCCCTCCACTTT
cdr3_aa: CASSFHQRFSPLHF
clone_size: .
d_call: .
v_call: TRBV7-9
j_call: TRBJ1-6

cdr3_nt: TGCGCCAGCAGCTTGGAACCTTCTGGAAACACCATATATTTT
cdr3_aa: CASSLEPSGNTIYF
clone_size: .
d_call: .
v_call: TRBV5-1
j_call: TRBJ1-3

cdr3_nt: TGTGCCAGCAGGCAGGGGACAGTTCAAGAGACCCAGTACTTC
cdr3_aa: CASRQGTVQETQYF
clone_size: .
d_call: TRBD1
v_call: TRBV5-4
j_call: TRBJ2-5

cdr3_nt: TGTGCCTGGGATGTCGAGGGGTCGGAGCAGTACTTC
cdr3_aa: CAWDVEGSEQYF
clone_size: .
d_call: .
v_call: TRBV30
j_call: TRBJ2-7

cdr3_nt: TGTGCCAGCAGCTCCTCCGGCCTCCCAAAGACAGATACGCAGTATTTT
cdr3_aa: CASSSSGLPKTDTQYF
clone_size: .
d_call: .
v_call: TRBV9
j_call: TRBJ2-3

cdr3_nt: TGTGCCACCGGGGCGAGCGGGGAGGACTACCGTAGCACAGATACGCAGTATTTT
cdr3_aa: CATGASGEDYRSTDTQYF
clone_size: few
d_call: TRBD2
v_call: TRBV2
j_call: TRBJ2-3

cdr3_nt: TGTGCCAGCAGTGAAGCGGCGGGAAGAGTAGCGGGGGGACCATACAATGAGCAGTTCTTC
cdr3_aa: CASSEAAGRVAGGPYNEQFF
clone_size: .
d_call: TRBD2
v_call: TRBV6-1
j_call: TRBJ2-1

cdr3_nt: TGTGCCAGCAGCTTAGCGCCAGGGGGCTTGAACACTGAAGCTTTCTTT
cdr3_aa: CASSLAPGGLNTEAFF
clone_size: .
d_call: TRBD1
v_call: TRBV7-9
j_call: TRBJ1-1

cdr3_nt: TGTGCCTGGAGTGTAGATTGGCGGGGTGAAAAACTGTTTTTT
cdr3_aa: CAWSVDWRGEKLFF
clone_size: .
d_call: .
v_call: TRBV30
j_call: TRBJ1-4

cdr3_nt: TGTGCCAGTAGTAGCGGGGGGTACTCCGAGCAGTACTTC
cdr3_aa: CASSSGGYSEQYF
clone_size: few
d_call: TRBD2
v_call: TRBV19
j_call: TRBJ2-7

cdr3_nt: TGTGCCAGCAGCTTCGGACAGGTCTATAGCAATCAGCCCCAGCATTTT
cdr3_aa: CASSFGQVYSNQPQHF
clone_size: .
d_call: TRBD1
v_call: TRBV7-8
j_call: TRBJ1-5